This is a list of T cell receptor beta chains from one sample in a study of blood T cell repertoires in COVID-19. Some clones are missing from TCRdb's copy, which holds only in-frame ones; the method was immunoSEQ multiplex PCR. This repertoire shows roughly 70,000 clones, about 70% found once; its top ten account for 22%. Sequencing used peripheral blood. The origin of the receptors is a man aged 55 to 70 with acute or convalescent COVID-19. The CDR3 runs from the conserved cysteine through the conserved F or W. The D gene is left open where the match is weak. The size of a clone is reported for some rows only, either as once, few or many, or as a class for expanded clones.

d_gene	abundance	v_gene	j_gene	CDR3nt	CDR3aa
NA	NA	TRBV30	TRBJ2-1	TGTGCCTGGAGTGCGGTTCACGAGCAGTTCTTC	CAWSAVHEQFF
NA	NA	TRBV4-2	TRBJ1-6	TGTGCCAGCAGCCAAGACGTCTCACCCCTCCACTTT	CASSQDVSPLHF
NA	NA	TRBV27	TRBJ2-2	TGTGCCAGCAGTTTATCGAGGCCCGGGGAGCTGTTTTTT	CASSLSRPGELFF
NA	NA	TRBV6-4	TRBJ2-1	TGTGCCAGCAGCCCGACAGCAAGCTCCTACAATGAGCAGTTCTTC	CASSPTASSYNEQFF
NA	NA	TRBV20-1	TRBJ1-3	TGCAGTGCTAGTAGGGGTGCAGGGTCGGATGGAAACACCATATATTTT	CSASRGAGSDGNTIYF
NA	NA	TRBV28	TRBJ1-6	TGTGCCAGCAGTCCTCGGACAGACTCCTATAATTCACCCCTCCACTTT	CASSPRTDSYNSPLHF
TRBD2	NA	TRBV7-2	TRBJ2-5	TGTGCCAGCAGCTTAGCTAGCGGGGGCCTGGGAGAGACCCAGTACTTC	CASSLASGGLGETQYF
TRBD1	NA	TRBV24-1	TRBJ2-5	TGTGCCACCAGTGACGACAGGGGATCGCGGGAGACCCAGTACTTC	CATSDDRGSRETQYF
TRBD1	few	TRBV29-1	TRBJ2-7	TGCAGCGCCCTGGGGACAGGTTCCTACGAGCAGTACTTC	CSALGTGSYEQYF
NA	few	TRBV3-1/TRBV3-2	TRBJ1-1	TGTGCCAGCAGCCAATCATGGAACACTGAAGCTTTCTTT	CASSQSWNTEAFF
TRBD1	NA	TRBV10-3	TRBJ2-6	TGTGCCATCAGTGTCGGGACAGCTGGGGCCAACGTCCTGACTTTC	CAISVGTAGANVLTF
TRBD2	NA	TRBV4-1	TRBJ2-3	TGCGCCAGCAGCGGCGGGGGGGCCTTAGATACGCAGTATTTT	CASSGGGALDTQYF
NA	NA	TRBV12-5	TRBJ1-2	TGTGCTAGTGGTCTCTCTGAACGGTTACGTGGCTACACCTTC	CASGLSERLRGYTF
NA	NA	TRBV7-8	TRBJ2-2	TGTGCCAGCAGCTTAGGAGAGGACAGAAACACCGGGGAGCTGTTTTTT	CASSLGEDRNTGELFF
TRBD1	NA	TRBV2	TRBJ1-5	TGTGCCAAAGGACAGGGAAGCAATCAGCCCCAGCATTTT	CAKGQGSNQPQHF
NA	NA	TRBV9	TRBJ1-4	TGTGCCAGCAGCGTAGGGGGGGGACTTAGTGAAAAACTGTTTTTT	CASSVGGGLSEKLFF
NA	many	TRBV18	TRBJ1-1	TGTGCCAGCTCAATTTATGCGGAGGGCGACACTGAAGCTTTCTTT	CASSIYAEGDTEAFF
NA	NA	TRBV24-1	TRBJ2-3	TGTGCCACCAGTGATTTGGGACAGACAGATACGCAGTATTTT	CATSDLGQTDTQYF
NA	few	TRBV13	TRBJ2-3	TGTGCCAGCAGCTTAAAGCTAGCTAGCACAGATACGCAGTATTTT	CASSLKLASTDTQYF
NA	NA	TRBV6-5	TRBJ2-5	TGTGCCAGCAGTTACTCGAGAACCAGGGCCGGGGAGACCCAGTACTTC	CASSYSRTRAGETQYF
TRBD1	NA	TRBV6-5	TRBJ1-2	TGTGCCAGCAGTCCGGGACAGGGGTTGAGCTATGGCTACACCTTC	CASSPGQGLSYGYTF
TRBD2	NA	TRBV18	TRBJ2-3	TGTGCCAGCTCACGACGACTAGCGGGGGCCAGCACAGATACGCAGTATTTT	CASSRRLAGASTDTQYF
NA	NA	TRBV2	TRBJ1-5	TGTGCCAGCTTGGAGTACGGTGAGGGCAATCAGCCCCAGCATTTT	CASLEYGEGNQPQHF
NA	NA	TRBV2	TRBJ2-5	TGTGCCACCCAACAAGAGACCCAGTACTTC	CATQQETQYF
NA	NA	TRBV20-1	TRBJ2-2	TGCAGTGCTGGTGGAAGTGCGACCGGGGAGCTGTTTTTT	CSAGGSATGELFF
NA	NA	TRBV14	TRBJ2-5	TGTGCCAGCAGCAGTGGTAGATGGACCCAGTACTTC	CASSSGRWTQYF
NA	NA	TRBV19	TRBJ1-4	TGTGCCAGTAGTGCGACAGAGACAACTAATGAAAAACTGTTTTTT	CASSATETTNEKLFF